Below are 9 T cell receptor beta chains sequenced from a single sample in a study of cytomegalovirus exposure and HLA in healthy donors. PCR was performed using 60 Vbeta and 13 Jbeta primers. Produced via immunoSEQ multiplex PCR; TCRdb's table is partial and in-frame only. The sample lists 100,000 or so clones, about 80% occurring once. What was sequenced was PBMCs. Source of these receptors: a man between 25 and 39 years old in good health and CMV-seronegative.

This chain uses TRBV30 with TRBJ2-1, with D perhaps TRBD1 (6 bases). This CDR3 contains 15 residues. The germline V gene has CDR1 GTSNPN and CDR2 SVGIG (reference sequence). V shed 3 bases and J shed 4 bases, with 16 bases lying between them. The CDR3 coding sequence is TGTGCCTGGAGAGTCGTCCGGGACACGTACAATGAGCAGTTCTTC. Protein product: CAWRVVRDTYNEQFF.

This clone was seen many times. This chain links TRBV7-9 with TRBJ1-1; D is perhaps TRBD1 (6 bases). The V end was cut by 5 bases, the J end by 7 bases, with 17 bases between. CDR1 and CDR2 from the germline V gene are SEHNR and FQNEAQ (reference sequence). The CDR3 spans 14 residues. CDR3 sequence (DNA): TGTGCCAGCAGCCCAGCAACAGGGCGACTTGAAGCTTTCTTT. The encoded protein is CASSPATGRLEAFF.

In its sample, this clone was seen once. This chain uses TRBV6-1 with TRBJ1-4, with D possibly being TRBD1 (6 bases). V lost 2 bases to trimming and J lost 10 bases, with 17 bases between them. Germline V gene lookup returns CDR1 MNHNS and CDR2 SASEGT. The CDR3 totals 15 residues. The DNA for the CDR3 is TGTGCCAGCAGTGAAAAGAGGCAGGGGTCTAGAAAACTGTTTTTT. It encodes CASSEKRQGSRKLFF.

The DNA of the CDR3 is TGTGCCATCGGGGGGGAGTGGTCGGTCGATAACTATGGCTACACCTTC. Translating gives CAIGGEWSVDNYGYTF. V usage is TRBV10-3 and J usage is TRBJ1-2; possible D gene TRBD1, 5 bases. The CDR3 covers 16 residues. Germline lookup yields CDR1 ENHRY and CDR2 SYGVKD. Trimming took 8 bases from V and 1 from J, leaving 20 bases between them.

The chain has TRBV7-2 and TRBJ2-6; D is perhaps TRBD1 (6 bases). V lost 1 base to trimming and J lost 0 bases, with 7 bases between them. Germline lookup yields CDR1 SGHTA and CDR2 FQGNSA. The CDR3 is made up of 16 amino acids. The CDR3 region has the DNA TGTGCCAGCAGCTTAGAAGGGGGCTCTGGGGCCAACGTCCTGACTTTC. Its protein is CASSLEGGSGANVLTF.

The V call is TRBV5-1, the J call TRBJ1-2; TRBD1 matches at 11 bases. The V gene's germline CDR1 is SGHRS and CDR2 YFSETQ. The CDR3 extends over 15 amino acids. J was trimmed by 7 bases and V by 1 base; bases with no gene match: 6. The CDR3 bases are TGCGCCAGCAGCTTGACGGGACAGGGGGGTGGTGGCTACACCTTC. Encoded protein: CASSLTGQGGGGYTF.

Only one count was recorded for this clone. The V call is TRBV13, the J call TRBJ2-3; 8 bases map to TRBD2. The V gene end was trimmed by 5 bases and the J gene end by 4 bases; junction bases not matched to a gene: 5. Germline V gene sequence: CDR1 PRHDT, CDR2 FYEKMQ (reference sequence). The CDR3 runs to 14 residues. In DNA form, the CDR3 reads TGTGCCAGCAGCCCGGGAGGGCTGGCAGATACGCAGTATTTT. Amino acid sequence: CASSPGGLADTQYF.

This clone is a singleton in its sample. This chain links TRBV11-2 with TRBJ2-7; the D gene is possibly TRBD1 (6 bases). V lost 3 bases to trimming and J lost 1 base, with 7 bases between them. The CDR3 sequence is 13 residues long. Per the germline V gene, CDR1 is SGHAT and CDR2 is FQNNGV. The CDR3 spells CASSFQGSYEQYF. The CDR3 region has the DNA TGTGCCAGCAGCTTCCAGGGGTCCTACGAGCAGTACTTC. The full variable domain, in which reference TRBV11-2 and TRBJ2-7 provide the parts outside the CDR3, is EAGVAQSPRYKIIEKRQSVAFWCNPISGHATLYWYQQILGQGPKLLIQFQNNGVVDDSQLPKDRFSAERLKGVDSTLKIQPAKLEDSAVYLCASSFQGSYEQYFGPGTRLTVT.

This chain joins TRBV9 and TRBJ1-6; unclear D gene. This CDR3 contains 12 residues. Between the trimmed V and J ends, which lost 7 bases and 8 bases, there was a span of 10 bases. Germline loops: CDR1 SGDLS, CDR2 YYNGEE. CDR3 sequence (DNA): TGTGCCAGCTCCAAGGGAGATTCACCCCTCCACTTT. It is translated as CASSKGDSPLHF.